This TCR beta chain was documented in a study of blood T cell repertoires in COVID-19. At the level of the study: Sample material is recorded as cDNA or gDNA derived from T cells, B-cell-depleted T cells, or PBMCs.

In the authors' workflow: Estimation of nucleated cell counts relied on the amplification of reference gene primers. Clones were read by immunoSEQ multiplex PCR, and TCRdb kept only the in-frame ones, dropping some. Clone size and the V and J calls come from that table; the DNA yielded D and trimming. The sample yields about 170,000 clones, approximately 92% seen once. Losses at the gene ends were 3 bases for V and 3 bases for J; bases not matched to a gene: 5. The CDR3 loop spans 15 amino acids. Germline V CDR1 and CDR2: SGHTA, FQGNSA. Material: peripheral blood. The rearrangement joins TRBV7-2 to TRBJ2-3; TRBD1 aligns across 8 bases. This receptor was identified in a woman aged 45 to 65 with acute or convalescent COVID-19. CDR3 residues: CASSFTGGKTDTQYF. CDR3 bases: TGTGCCAGCAGCTTTACAGGGGGGAAGACAGATACGCAGTATTTT.